These 22 T cell receptor beta chains came from one sample sequenced in a study of OX40 agonist ivuxolimab in advanced cancers. The assay was immunoSEQ multiplex PCR, and TCRdb's table has in-frame clones only and misses some. The data contain around 140,000 clones, 90% of them singletons. The sample here was CD4+ or CD8+ T cells sorted from blood, taken in a trial of the OX40 agonist ivuxolimab. The receptor source for this set is an adult with an advanced solid tumor such as melanoma, head and neck, liver or kidney cancer.

This clone came up a few times. The rearrangement joins TRBV7-3 to TRBJ2-2; no firm D call. The length of the CDR3 is 17 residues. Trimming shortened V by 2 bases and J by 6 bases, and 19 bases separated the two germline ends. Germline CDR1 reads SGHTA; CDR2 reads FQGTGA. CDR3 in DNA: TGTGCCAGCAGCTTATGGGCGTTGGGTTCGTTCTCCGGGGAGCTGTTTTTT. Amino acids: CASSLWALGSFSGELFF.

The chain is built from TRBV30 and TRBJ2-1; 7 nucleotides line up with TRBD2. V gave up 0 bases and J gave up 4 bases; unmatched junction bases: 12. Per the germline V gene, CDR1 is GTSNPN and CDR2 is SVGIG (reference sequence). CDR3 length: 17 amino acids. The DNA of the CDR3 is TGTGCCTGGAGTGTACCGAGGAGGGACTACCCATACAATGAGCAGTTCTTC. It encodes CAWSVPRRDYPYNEQFF.

This clone showed up just a few times. The CDR3 protein is CASSLTSGRAGGSTDTQYF. The DNA of the CDR3 is TGCGCCAGCAGTTTGACTAGCGGGAGGGCCGGTGGGAGCACAGATACGCAGTATTTT. The V call is TRBV5-1, the J call TRBJ2-3, with 14 bases fitting TRBD2. The CDR3 runs 19 residues. With V trimmed by 5 bases and J by 0 bases, 11 bases remained unmatched. CDR1 is SGHRS and CDR2 is YFSETQ in the germline V gene.

The CDR3 DNA reads as TGTGCCAGCAGCGTCTCACCCGACAACACCGGGGAGCTGTTTTTT. It translates to CASSVSPDNTGELFF. The chain recombines TRBV9 with TRBJ2-2; no clear D gene. The CDR3 sequence is 15 residues long. Trimming left V 2 bases short and J 2 bases short, with 10 bases between. Germline V lookup: CDR1 SGDLS, CDR2 YYNGEE.

The chain joins TRBV19 to TRBJ2-5; D is undetermined. CDR1 is LNHDA, CDR2 SQIVND, per germline (reference sequence). The CDR3 runs to 15 residues. Trimming cost V 4 bases and J 3 bases, with 15 bases left between them. CDR3 nucleotides: TGTGCCAGTAGTAGTCCCGGAGATAATGAAGAGACCCAGTACTTC. As protein: CASSSPGDNEETQYF.

The chain has TRBV13 and TRBJ2-5, with no clear D. Germline lookup yields CDR1 PRHDT and CDR2 FYEKMQ (reference sequence). V shed 5 bases and J shed 4 bases, with 5 bases lying between them. The CDR3 spans 11 residues. The CDR3 DNA reads as TGTGCCAGCAGCGTTAGAGAGACCCAGTACTTC. It is translated as CASSVRETQYF. The variable domain in full, with the rest retrieved from reference TRBV13 and TRBJ2-5, is AAGVIQSPRHLIKEKRETATLKCYPIPRHDTVYWYQQGPGQDPQFLISFYEKMQSDKGSIPDRFSAQQFSDYHSELNMSSLELGDSALYFCASSVRETQYFGPGTRLLVL.

V is TRBV19 and J is TRBJ1-2, with 9 positions matching TRBD1. Per the germline V gene, CDR1 is LNHDA and CDR2 is SQIVND (reference sequence). The length of the CDR3 is 14 residues. The J segment lost 3 bases and the V segment lost 8 bases, leaving 7 bases of the junction unmatched. CDR3 sequence reads: CASSRQGEDYGYTF. The CDR3 DNA reads as TGTGCCAGTTCCCGACAGGGGGAAGACTATGGCTACACCTTC. The full variable domain, its missing parts supplied by reference TRBV19 and TRBJ1-2, is DGGITQSPKYLFRKEGQNVTLSCEQNLNHDAMYWYRQDPGQGLRLIYYSQIVNDFQKGDIAEGYSVSREKKESFPLTVTSAQKNPTAFYLCASSRQGEDYGYTFGSGTRLTVV.

The gene calls are TRBV6-1 and TRBJ1-2; D not certain. Germline V lookup: CDR1 MNHNS, CDR2 SASEGT. The CDR3 consists of 13 residues. V lost 8 bases and J lost 3, with 13 bases in between. CDR3 loop: CASQAPSDYGYTF. In DNA form, the CDR3 reads TGTGCCAGCCAAGCCCCCTCGGACTATGGCTACACCTTC.

CDR3: CASSPATGARYEQYF. The CDR3 bases are TGTGCCAGCAGTCCCGCCACGGGGGCGAGATACGAGCAGTACTTC. The rearrangement joins TRBV27 to TRBJ2-5; either TRBD1 or TRBD2 may supply D (6 bases each). With the DNA end fitting TRBJ2-7 better, the J assignment may be wrong. From germline, CDR1 is MNHEY and CDR2 SMNVEV (reference sequence). This CDR3 is built from 15 residues.

The chain has TRBV19 and TRBJ2-1, with 10 bases matching TRBD2. J lost 5 bases, V lost 5 bases, and 9 bases had no gene match. The CDR3 sequence is 16 residues long. CDR1 is LNHDA, CDR2 SQIVND, per germline (reference sequence). CDR3 nucleotide sequence: TGTGCCAGTAGTTCCCTCACTAGCGGGACTCACAATGAGCAGTTCTTC. Residues: CASSSLTSGTHNEQFF.

The chain employs TRBV2 and TRBJ2-2; 10 nucleotides match TRBD1. This CDR3 has 14 amino acids. Germline CDR1 reads SNHLY; CDR2 reads FYNNEI. The V gene end was trimmed by 6 bases and the J gene end by 6 bases; junction bases not matched to a gene: 4. CDR3 nucleotides: TGTGCCAGCAGGGGGGACAGGGGTGCCGGGGAGCTGTTTTTT. This translates into CASRGDRGAGELFF.

This CDR3 reads CAISERASGGNNEQFF. CDR3 coding DNA: TGTGCCATCAGTGAGCGTGCTAGCGGGGGGAACAATGAGCAGTTCTTC. The V and J genes are TRBV10-3 and TRBJ2-1; 11 nucleotides align to TRBD2. The CDR3 spans 16 residues. V shed 2 bases and J 5 bases; nucleotides not matched to a gene: 5. CDR1 is ENHRY and CDR2 is SYGVKD in the germline V gene.

The chain uses TRBV30 and TRBJ2-3; the D gene is possibly TRBD1 (6 bases). V was shortened by 4 bases and J by 1 base, with 15 bases between the two germline ends. CDR1 GTSNPN and CDR2 SVGIG come from the germline V gene (reference sequence). The CDR3 is 15 amino acids. The CDR3 is CAWTGVGRGTDTQYF. Written as DNA, the CDR3 is TGTGCCTGGACAGGGGTGGGCCGAGGCACAGATACGCAGTATTTT.

The gene calls are TRBV19 and TRBJ2-1; D is unresolved. The CDR3 totals 15 residues. From germline, CDR1 is LNHDA and CDR2 SQIVND (reference sequence). V dropped 2 bases and J dropped 5 bases, with 13 bases sitting between them. The CDR3 DNA reads TGTGCCAGTAGTATAATTAACCAAAGGGACAATGAGCAGTTCTTC. Amino acid sequence: CASSIINQRDNEQFF.

V is TRBV6-6 and J is TRBJ2-1; D possibly matches TRBD1 or TRBD2 (5 bases each). The germline CDR1 and CDR2 sequences are MNHNY and SVGAGI (reference sequence). Trimming took off 0 bases at V and 6 bases at J, with 12 bases between the two ends. CDR3 size: 15 residues. The DNA of the CDR3 is TGTGCCAGCAGTTACTCCCGGACTGGGGGCAATGAGCAGTTCTTC. This sequence encodes CASSYSRTGGNEQFF.

The V and J genes are TRBV15 and TRBJ2-7; 8 nucleotides line up with TRBD2. The germline V gene encodes CDR1 LNHNV and CDR2 YYDKDF (reference sequence). CDR3 length: 15 amino acids. V shed 2 bases, J shed 0 bases, and the junction held 3 bases outside the gene matches. CDR3 sequence (DNA): TGTGCCACCAGCAGATTAGCGGGAATCTCCTACGAGCAGTACTTC. Translating it yields CATSRLAGISYEQYF.

The chain recombines TRBV28 with TRBJ2-1; 12 nucleotides match TRBD2. The germline gives CDR1 MDHEN, CDR2 SYDVKM. With 4 bases clipped from V and 6 bases from J, the junction kept 4 bases outside the gene matches. The CDR3 is 15 residues long. In nucleotides, the CDR3 is TGTGCCAGCAGTTCCTCTAGCGGGAGGGGCAATGAGCAGTTCTTC. Translating it yields CASSSSSGRGNEQFF.

V usage is TRBV19 and J usage is TRBJ2-3, with 9 nucleotides matching TRBD1. J was trimmed by 3 bases and V by 3 bases; bases with no gene match: 10. The CDR3 has 17 amino acids. Germline loops: CDR1 LNHDA, CDR2 SQIVND (reference sequence). The CDR3 loop reads CASSISTGGVHTDTQYF. CDR3 bases: TGTGCCAGTAGTATCTCGACAGGGGGAGTACATACAGATACGCAGTATTTT.

The chain recombines TRBV5-4 with TRBJ1-1; D may be TRBD1 (6 bases). Germline V lookup: CDR1 SGHNT, CDR2 YYREEE (reference sequence). V was shortened by 3 bases and J by 0 bases, with 15 bases between the two germline ends. This CDR3 spans 16 amino acids. CDR3 sequence reads: CASSSGAKELNTEAFF. CDR3 in DNA: TGTGCCAGCAGCTCAGGGGCGAAGGAACTGAACACTGAAGCTTTCTTT.

The chain uses TRBV11-3 and TRBJ2-7, with TRBD1 matching over 8 bases. Germline-derived CDR1 and CDR2 are SGHNT and YENEEA. The V segment lost 1 base and the J segment 2 bases; nucleotides outside the gene matches: 1. The CDR3 contains 14 residues. CDR3 bases: TGTGCCAGCAGCTTAGGCAGGGGGCCCTACGAGCAGTACTTC. This translates into CASSLGRGPYEQYF.

The V gene is TRBV6-1, the J gene TRBJ2-2; D could derive from TRBD1 or TRBD2 (7 bases each). The ends were cut back, 2 bases at V and 1 base at J, with 29 bases in the middle. Per germline, CDR1 MNHNS and CDR2 SASEGT. This CDR3 region has 22 residues. The CDR3 sequence: CASSERLRGLAVLNRNTGELFF. The CDR3 nucleotides read TGTGCCAGCAGTGAAAGATTAAGGGGGCTAGCGGTCCTTAACCGGAACACCGGGGAGCTGTTTTTT.

This chain connects TRBV19 to TRBJ2-1, with D perhaps TRBD1 (5 bases). V lost 7 bases and J lost 5, with 9 bases in between. Germline CDR1 reads LNHDA; CDR2 reads SQIVND (reference sequence). The CDR3 consists of 12 residues. The CDR3 loop is CASTRGHNEQFF. As DNA, the CDR3 is TGTGCCAGTACTAGGGGTCACAATGAGCAGTTCTTC.